A selection of T cell receptor beta chains follows, all from one sample in a study of graft-versus-host responses after intestinal transplantation. Assay used: immunoSEQ multiplex PCR; TCRdb lists only in-frame clones, some missing. In the table there are roughly 8,600 clones, about 90% of which are singletons. This sample comprised PBMCs, obtained approximately 30 days after intestinal transplant. The receptor set was obtained from a human patient who received an intestinal transplant, so some T cells may come from the graft donor. CDR3s include the opening cysteine and the closing phenylalanine or tryptophan. The order of the fields is J gene, V gene, D gene, CDR3 protein, CDR3 DNA. A D gene is named only where the DNA matches it firmly.

j_gene: TRBJ1-2; v_gene: TRBV11-2; d_gene: TRBD1; CDR3aa: CASSLGVPGQGGSHGYTF; CDR3nt: TGTGCCAGCAGCTTAGGCGTCCCGGGACAGGGTGGTAGCCATGGCTACACCTTC
j_gene: TRBJ2-7; v_gene: TRBV6-4; d_gene: TRBD2; CDR3aa: CASSESSGSSYEQYF; CDR3nt: TGTGCCAGCAGTGAATCTAGCGGGTCCTCCTACGAGCAGTACTTC
j_gene: TRBJ2-3; v_gene: TRBV7-2; d_gene: TRBD2; CDR3aa: CASSLARRGGQDTQYF; CDR3nt: TGTGCCAGCAGCTTAGCGCGGCGGGGGGGCCAAGATACGCAGTATTTT
j_gene: TRBJ1-2; v_gene: TRBV27; d_gene: -; CDR3aa: CASSSGLGDYGYTF; CDR3nt: TGTGCCAGCAGTTCGGGCTTGGGGGACTATGGCTACACCTTC
j_gene: TRBJ2-2; v_gene: TRBV2; d_gene: TRBD1; CDR3aa: CASRHGQGTGELFF; CDR3nt: TGTGCCAGCAGACACGGACAGGGAACCGGGGAGCTGTTTTTT
j_gene: TRBJ1-5; v_gene: TRBV11-3; d_gene: -; CDR3aa: CASSLPGSNQPQHF; CDR3nt: TGTGCCAGCAGCCTGCCGGGGAGCAATCAGCCCCAGCATTTT
j_gene: TRBJ1-1; v_gene: TRBV11-2; d_gene: -; CDR3aa: CASSTENTEAFF; CDR3nt: TGTGCCAGCAGCACTGAGAACACTGAAGCTTTCTTT
j_gene: TRBJ2-7; v_gene: TRBV19; d_gene: TRBD2; CDR3aa: CASSPVVGRSYEQYF; CDR3nt: TGTGCCAGTAGTCCCGTCGTCGGGAGGTCCTACGAGCAGTACTTC
j_gene: TRBJ2-5; v_gene: TRBV25-1; d_gene: TRBD2; CDR3aa: CASSEPLKREYQETQYF; CDR3nt: TGTGCCAGCAGTGAACCCCTAAAGCGGGAGTACCAAGAGACCCAGTACTTC
j_gene: TRBJ1-1; v_gene: TRBV27; d_gene: -; CDR3aa: CASSLNGATTEAFF; CDR3nt: TGTGCCAGCAGTTTAAACGGCGCGACCACTGAAGCTTTCTTT
j_gene: TRBJ2-7; v_gene: TRBV4-2; d_gene: -; CDR3aa: CASSQRSSAFSYEQYF; CDR3nt: TGTGCCAGCAGCCAAAGGTCTAGCGCCTTCTCCTACGAGCAGTACTTC
j_gene: TRBJ2-2; v_gene: TRBV5-1; d_gene: TRBD1; CDR3aa: CASSPDRGTGELFF; CDR3nt: TGCGCCAGCAGCCCGGACAGGGGCACCGGGGAGCTGTTTTTT
j_gene: TRBJ1-4; v_gene: TRBV30; d_gene: -; CDR3aa: CAWTSGEKLFF; CDR3nt: TGTGCCTGGACCAGCGGCGAAAAACTGTTTTTT
j_gene: TRBJ1-1; v_gene: TRBV19; d_gene: -; CDR3aa: CASSIDRRGNHYTEAFF; CDR3nt: TGTGCCAGTAGTATAGACCGCAGGGGAAATCACTACACTGAAGCTTTCTTT